The 13 T cell receptor beta chains given below trace back to one sample, sequenced in a study of blood T cell repertoires in COVID-19. Using immunoSEQ multiplex PCR, the repertoire was profiled, and TCRdb retains in-frame clones only, with some absent. The data hold roughly 330,000 clones, with around 87% observed a single time. Sequenced material: PBMCs or T cells enriched from blood (not recorded which). These receptors were taken from a woman aged 25 to 39 who had recovered from COVID-19.

This chain joins TRBV27 and TRBJ2-2; D is unclear. This CDR3 has 17 residues. The V end lost 6 bases, the J end lost 8 bases, and 25 bases lay between the germline ends. Per the germline V gene, CDR1 is MNHEY and CDR2 is SMNVEV (reference sequence). The DNA for the CDR3 is TGTGCCAGCAGAGTTTCCTATAGCAAGGCCCCGAGGGGGGAGCTGTTTTTT. It translates to CASRVSYSKAPRGELFF.

This clone has a count of ten or more. The chain carries TRBV5-6 and TRBJ2-7, with D tentatively TRBD2 (5 bases). V was cut by 3 bases and J by 7 bases, with 11 bases left in between. Germline V gene lookup returns CDR1 SGHDT and CDR2 YYEEEE. CDR3 size: 12 residues. This CDR3 reads CASSWRTSEQYF. In nucleotides, the CDR3 is TGTGCCAGCAGCTGGCGAACTAGTGAGCAGTACTTC.

The chain recombines TRBV19 with TRBJ2-1; 14 bases fit TRBD2. Trimming took 5 bases from V and 7 from J; bases not matched to a gene: 7. The germline gives CDR1 LNHDA, CDR2 SQIVND (reference sequence). This CDR3 comprises 16 residues. This CDR3 reads CASSPTSGGGMNEQFF. CDR3 nucleotides: TGTGCCAGTAGTCCGACTAGCGGGGGGGGGATGAATGAGCAGTTCTTC. Full variable domain (rest looked up from reference TRBV19 and TRBJ2-1): DGGITQSPKYLFRKEGQNVTLSCEQNLNHDAMYWYRQDPGQGLRLIYYSQIVNDFQKGDIAEGYSVSREKKESFPLTVTSAQKNPTAFYLCASSPTSGGGMNEQFFGPGTRLTVL.

The chain uses TRBV7-6 and TRBJ1-3, with 7 bases matching TRBD1. The CDR3 has 19 residues. CDR1 and CDR2 (germline): SGHVS, FNYEAQ. Losses at the gene ends were 3 bases for V and 4 bases for J; bases not matched to a gene: 18. The CDR3 coding sequence is TGTGCCAGCAGCTTTCTGTACGGACGCAGGGGGGTGCAAGGAAACACCATATATTTT. Translation: CASSFLYGRRGVQGNTIYF.

The chain uses TRBV11-1 and TRBJ1-2; D perhaps matches TRBD1 (5 bases). This CDR3 comprises 16 residues. V was shortened by 2 bases and J by 4 bases, with 17 bases between the two germline ends. The germline CDR1 and CDR2 sequences are SGHAT and FQDESV (reference sequence). The CDR3 bases are TGTGCCAGCAGCTTAATCGGACATGAGAAACTCTATGGCTACACCTTC. It codes for CASSLIGHEKLYGYTF.

The chain joins TRBV6-5 to TRBJ1-1; D possibly corresponds to TRBD1 (5 bases). Trimming stripped 5 bases from V and 4 bases from J, with 14 bases between. Germline loops: CDR1 MNHEY, CDR2 SVGAGI. This CDR3 contains 14 residues. The CDR3 reads CASSRTGRATEAFF. CDR3 DNA sequence: TGTGCCAGCAGTCGGACGGGCAGGGCCACTGAAGCTTTCTTT.

The genes are TRBV5-4 and TRBJ2-5; 8 bases align to TRBD2. Per germline, CDR1 SGHNT and CDR2 YYREEE (reference sequence). V was pared by 2 bases and J by 5 bases, with 8 bases of the junction left unmatched. The CDR3 has 15 residues. This CDR3 reads CASSFFGGGLETQYF. For the CDR3, the DNA is TGTGCCAGCAGCTTTTTCGGGGGGGGCCTGGAGACCCAGTACTTC.

The rearrangement links TRBV4-2 to TRBJ1-2; maybe TRBD1 (6 bases). V was clipped by 1 base and J by 6 bases, with 12 bases between them. CDR1 is LGHNA and CDR2 is YNFKEQ in the germline V gene. CDR3 size: 14 residues. CDR3 in amino acids: CASSQGGGRDGYTF. As DNA, the CDR3 is TGTGCCAGCAGCCAAGGGGGGGGCCGGGATGGCTACACCTTC.

The genes are TRBV6-5 and TRBJ1-5; D uncertain. This CDR3 is built from 13 residues. CDR1 and CDR2 (germline): MNHEY, SVGAGI. The V end was cut by 6 bases, the J end by 10 bases, with 16 bases between. CDR3 sequence: CASRAPSIAPQHF. As DNA, the CDR3 is TGTGCCAGCAGGGCCCCTAGTATTGCACCCCAGCATTTT.

The chain couples TRBV6-5 to TRBJ2-3; 13 bases are shared with TRBD2. Per germline, CDR1 MNHEY and CDR2 SVGAGI. V lost 6 bases to trimming and J lost 6 bases; unmatched junction nucleotides: 3. This CDR3 is 14 amino acids long. CDR3 DNA sequence: TGTGCCAGCAGCTTACTAGCGGGGGGGGATACGCAGTATTTT. Translation: CASSLLAGGDTQYF.

In regard to this clone: Different DNA sequences within this sample yield the same CDR3. The chain joins TRBV5-1 to TRBJ2-1; 8 bases match TRBD1. Trimming at V came to 5 bases and at J to 1 base, leaving 5 bases not matched to a gene. The CDR3 loop spans 15 amino acids. Germline V gene lookup returns CDR1 SGHRS and CDR2 YFSETQ. CDR3 region: CASSLGQGSYNEQFF. The CDR3 DNA follows: TGCGCCAGCAGTTTAGGACAGGGATCCTACAATGAGCAGTTCTTC.

CDR3 region: CASSPPERGAVYGYTF. DNA of the CDR3: TGTGCCAGCTCACCACCTGAACGGGGGGCTGTCTATGGCTACACCTTC. The J gene is TRBJ1-2, the V gene TRBV18; D might be TRBD1 (6 bases). V was clipped by 0 bases and J by 4 bases, with 15 bases between them. Per the germline V gene, CDR1 is KGHSH and CDR2 is LQKENI. CDR3 length equals 16 residues.

The DNA of the CDR3 is TGTGCCAGCAGCCCGCGGGTCGAGCAGTATTTT. Translating it yields CASSPRVEQYF. The chain is built from TRBV7-8 and TRBJ2-3, with D tentatively TRBD2 (5 bases). V was shortened by 5 bases and J by 11 bases, with 11 bases between the two germline ends. The CDR3 loop spans 11 amino acids. The germline V gene encodes CDR1 SGHVS and CDR2 FQNEAQ.